The subject of this entry is one T cell receptor (beta chain). The data originate from a study of blood T cell repertoires in COVID-19. Study as a whole: Spain, Italy and the United States supplied samples that represented acute and convalescent COVID-19. Sources were T cells, B-cell-depleted T cells, or PBMCs; the material itself was cDNA or gDNA.

In the authors' methods: How many nucleated cells were present was estimated from reference gene primer amplification. The table came from immunoSEQ multiplex PCR; TCRdb's copy has only in-frame clones and leaves some out. V, J and clone size were drawn from that table, and D and trimming were deduced from the DNA. The sample gives some 160,000 clones, 83% of which show up once; approximately 2% is in the top ten. The germline CDR1 and CDR2 sequences are SEHNR and FQNEAQ (reference sequence). V gave up 1 base and J gave up 3 bases, with 6 bases separating them. The CDR3 length is 13 residues. The chain couples TRBV7-9 to TRBJ1-1; D remains unclear. The material sequenced was peripheral blood. The TCR was taken from a woman aged 80 or over with acute or convalescent COVID-19. The CDR3 DNA sequence: TGTGCCAGCAGCTTAGAGAGTTACACTGAAGCTTTCTTT. Protein sequence: CASSLESYTEAFF.